The 21 T cell receptor beta chains in this list originate from one sample, sequenced in a study of cytomegalovirus exposure and HLA in healthy donors. TCRdb's table, derived via immunoSEQ multiplex PCR, lists solely in-frame clones and lacks some. The repertoire has 100,000 to 150,000 clones, roughly 87% of them found once; the top ten carry about 1%. The sample taken for sequencing was PBMCs. The receptor source for this set is a woman aged 18-29 years in good health and CMV-seronegative.

The sample holds a few counts of this clone. The chain recombines TRBV30 with TRBJ1-5; D is perhaps TRBD1 (6 bases). The CDR3 extends over 14 amino acids. The V gene lost 1 base and the J gene lost 5 bases, with 12 bases spanning the gap. The germline gives CDR1 GTSNPN, CDR2 SVGIG (reference sequence). CDR3 nucleotide sequence: TGTGCCTGGAGTGCGGGGGGGCTCGATCAGCCCCAGCATTTT. Protein sequence: CAWSAGGLDQPQHF.

V usage is TRBV27 and J usage is TRBJ2-7, with TRBD2 matching 9 bases. The CDR3 length is 14 residues. Trimming took 4 bases from V and 2 from J; bases not matched to a gene: 3. Germline CDR1 and CDR2: MNHEY and SMNVEV (reference sequence). CDR3 nucleotide sequence: TGTGCCAGCAGTTCGACTAGCGGAACCTACGAGCAGTACTTC. Amino acids: CASSSTSGTYEQYF.

This chain uses TRBV28 with TRBJ1-5; D unclear. Trimming stripped 3 bases from V and 6 bases from J, with 9 bases between. This CDR3 has 13 residues. Germline lookup yields CDR1 MDHEN and CDR2 SYDVKM. CDR3 sequence reads: CASSFGESQPQHF. The CDR3 region has the DNA TGTGCCAGCAGTTTTGGGGAGAGTCAGCCCCAGCATTTT.

The chain has TRBV6-5 and TRBJ2-7, with D possibly TRBD2 on 6 matching bases. This CDR3 has 15 amino acids. Trimming pared 4 bases from V and 6 bases from J, leaving 19 bases between. CDR1 is MNHEY and CDR2 is SVGAGI in the germline V gene. CDR3 sequence reads: CASSLVAAPLSEQYV. Written as DNA, the CDR3 is TGTGCCAGCAGTTTGGTAGCGGCCCCTCTTTCCGAGCAGTACGTC.

J is TRBJ2-1 and V is TRBV23-1, with a weak D call TRBD2 (6 bases). TRBV23-1 is known as an ORF, though its function is uncertain. V lost 7 bases, J lost 5 bases, and 27 bases lay in between. The CDR3 loop spans 18 amino acids. Here the CDR3 DNA reads TGCGCCAGCACGCCGGGGGTACGGGGTAGGATTATTGACAATGAGCAGTTCTTC. It is translated as CASTPGVRGRIIDNEQFF.

The J gene is TRBJ1-1, the V gene TRBV7-2, with a weak D call TRBD1 (6 bases). The CDR3 is 12 residues long. Germline lookup yields CDR1 SGHTA and CDR2 FQGNSA. The V gene lost 8 bases and the J gene lost 0 bases, with 7 bases spanning the gap. The CDR3 DNA reads TGTGCCAGCGGGGGCATGAACACTGAAGCTTTCTTT. It yields the protein CASGGMNTEAFF.

This sequence joins TRBV11-3 and TRBJ2-1, with D perhaps matching TRBD1 (7 bases). V was trimmed by 1 base and J by 1 base, leaving 14 bases between them. The CDR3 runs 17 residues. Germline values: CDR1 SGHNT, CDR2 YENEEA. The CDR3 nucleotides are TGTGCCAGCAGCTTAGGGTTGCGGGACAGATCCTACAATGAGCAGTTCTTC. Protein sequence: CASSLGLRDRSYNEQFF.

The CDR3, as DNA: TGCGCCAGCAGTCAATCCCGCGGCGATCATGGCTACACCTTC. Amino acid sequence: CASSQSRGDHGYTF. The rearrangement links TRBV23-1 to TRBJ1-2; no definite D call. TRBV23-1 is given ORF status, its function remaining uncertain. Trimming took off 0 bases at V and 6 bases at J, with 11 bases between the two ends. There are 14 residues in the CDR3.

The chain is built from TRBV5-1 and TRBJ2-3; TRBD1 might be the D (5 bases). V dropped 0 bases and J dropped 0 bases, with 8 bases sitting between them. The germline gives CDR1 SGHRS, CDR2 YFSETQ. The length of the CDR3 is 15 residues. The CDR3 is CASSLGPGSTDTQYF. Written as DNA, the CDR3 is TGCGCCAGCAGCTTGGGCCCAGGGAGCACAGATACGCAGTATTTT.

CDR3 DNA sequence: TGTGCCAGCAGTTACTCTCGACAGGGAGGCACTGAAGCTTTCTTT. Protein sequence: CASSYSRQGGTEAFF. This chain joins TRBV6-5 and TRBJ1-1; 7 bases map to TRBD1. The CDR3 is 15 amino acids. Germline values: CDR1 MNHEY, CDR2 SVGAGI. The ends lost 0 bases at V and 4 bases at J; junction bases unmatched: 5.

V and J are TRBV30 and TRBJ1-1, with D uncertain. The CDR3 is made up of 16 amino acids. CDR1 is GTSNPN and CDR2 is SVGIG in the germline V gene (reference sequence). Trimming cost V 3 bases and J 1 base, with 18 bases left between them. The CDR3 DNA reads as TGTGCCTGGAGCCCGGGATGGGCACGAGGGAACACTGAAGCTTTCTTT. Translation gives CAWSPGWARGNTEAFF.

The CDR3 DNA follows: TGTGCCAGCAGTACGGCCGGGACAGGGGGCTACGAGCAGTACGTC. Its protein product is CASSTAGTGGYEQYV. V is TRBV28 and J is TRBJ2-7; TRBD1 matches at 11 bases. V shed 5 bases, J shed 3 bases, and the junction held 6 bases outside the gene matches. Germline-derived CDR1 and CDR2 are MDHEN and SYDVKM. CDR3 length: 15 amino acids.

This clone was recorded a few times. This chain connects TRBV2 to TRBJ1-6; no reliable D call. Germline V gene lookup returns CDR1 SNHLY and CDR2 FYNNEI. This CDR3 contains 11 residues. V lost 6 bases and J lost 12, with 9 bases in between. This CDR3 is CASREGLPLHF. CDR3 nucleotides: TGTGCCAGCAGGGAGGGTCTACCCCTCCACTTT.

The chain has TRBV9 and TRBJ1-1, with a possible D match to TRBD1 (6 bases). Trimming shortened V by 4 bases and J by 0 bases, and 13 bases separated the two germline ends. The germline V gene encodes CDR1 SGDLS and CDR2 YYNGEE. The CDR3 extends over 15 amino acids. This chain's CDR3 is CASSPMGAMNTEAFF. The CDR3 nucleotides are TGTGCCAGCAGCCCTATGGGGGCCATGAACACTGAAGCTTTCTTT.

V gene TRBV28 combines with J gene TRBJ2-2; 7 bases map to TRBD1. The CDR3 sequence is 15 residues long. Germline loops: CDR1 MDHEN, CDR2 SYDVKM. The V gene end was trimmed by 3 bases and the J gene end by 3 bases; junction bases not matched to a gene: 4. The CDR3 DNA follows: TGTGCCAGCAGTTTGGGGACAGTTGACACCGGGGAGCTGTTTTTT. Protein product: CASSLGTVDTGELFF.

This sequence joins TRBV7-2 and TRBJ2-3; 9 nucleotides line up with TRBD2. The CDR3 runs to 16 residues. The trim removed 5 bases at V and 0 bases at J, leaving 6 bases unmatched. The germline gives CDR1 SGHTA, CDR2 FQGNSA. CDR3 loop: CASSRGTSLSTDTQYF. CDR3 nucleotides: TGTGCCAGCAGCAGAGGGACTAGCCTTAGCACAGATACGCAGTATTTT.

This chain links TRBV6-5 with TRBJ2-1; D is perhaps TRBD2 (5 bases). Germline CDR1 is MNHEY and CDR2 is SVGAGI. The CDR3 has 14 residues. The V and J ends lost 5 bases and 3 bases respectively, with 11 bases between them. CDR3 coding DNA: TGTGCCAGCAGTATTCTGGGAGACTACAATGAGCAGTTCTTC. It specifies CASSILGDYNEQFF.

The V and J genes are TRBV23-1 and TRBJ1-6, with TRBD1 identical over 9 bases. TRBV23-1 is an ORF; its function is uncertain. CDR3 size: 15 residues. Germline trimming cut 6 bases from V and 5 bases from J; bases unmatched to any gene: 5. CDR3 region: CASRKRTGDNSPLHF. The CDR3 DNA follows: TGCGCCAGCAGAAAACGGACAGGGGATAATTCACCCCTCCACTTT.

V and J are TRBV19 and TRBJ1-1; 8 bases match TRBD1. The CDR3 covers 14 residues. Germline V lookup: CDR1 LNHDA, CDR2 SQIVND (reference sequence). V gave up 7 bases and J gave up 4 bases; unmatched junction bases: 8. The CDR3 bases are TGTGCCAGTACCCAACAAACAGGGGGCACTGAAGCTTTCTTT. This gives the protein CASTQQTGGTEAFF.

This clone was found a few times. The V call is TRBV6-1, the J call TRBJ2-7, with 7 bases lining up with TRBD1. With V trimmed by 6 bases and J by 4 bases, 9 bases remained unmatched. CDR3 size: 14 residues. The germline V gene encodes CDR1 MNHNS and CDR2 SASEGT. The CDR3 DNA sequence: TGTGCCAGCAGCCGAGACAGGGATTTTTACGAGCAGTACGTC. Translating gives CASSRDRDFYEQYV.

This chain uses TRBV27 with TRBJ2-3; D perhaps matches TRBD1 (6 bases). CDR1 MNHEY and CDR2 SMNVEV come from the germline V gene (reference sequence). Trimming removed 2 bases from V and 0 bases from J, with 15 bases in between. The length of the CDR3 is 17 residues. The CDR3 sequence is CASSLTLPGHSTDTQYF. The DNA of the CDR3 is TGTGCCAGCAGTTTAACCCTACCGGGACACAGCACAGATACGCAGTATTTT.